The clone carrying this T cell receptor beta chain came up a few times. This specimen comes from a study of blood T cells in healthy people across ages. Whole-study context: About one barcoded TCR beta cDNA was captured per two T cells.

A J-beta primer mix and a sample-barcoded 5' primer were used in a second PCR of about 7 to 12 cycles. Sequencing of every sample gave 3 million or more CDR3-containing paired-end reads. TCRdb reprocessed the 5' RACE reads via MiXCR and lists one record per CDR3 protein. The table lists about 930,000 distinct CDR3 sequences, about 28% of them singletons, with roughly a tenth in the top ten. The CDR3 extends over 15 amino acids. Trimming took 6 bases from V and 1 from J, leaving 15 bases between them. Germline V gene lookup returns CDR1 SGHVS and CDR2 FQNEAQ. Each sample yielded at least 6 micrograms of PBMC total RNA. Another study also made use of these data, one on T cells of mothers and their children. This second study notes: From each mother came over 8.5 million TCR beta CDR3 reads, and from each child came around 2.7 million.

The chain uses TRBV7-8 and TRBJ2-5; perhaps TRBD1 as D (6 bases). The sample was blood. The TCR was taken from a woman between 40 and 50 years old in good health. The CDR3 protein is CASSRKQGPQETQYF. DNA for the CDR3: TGTGCCAGCAGTCGTAAACAGGGTCCCCAAGAGACCCAGTACTTC. The entire variable domain, with the rest obtained from reference TRBV7-8 and TRBJ2-5, is as follows: GAGVSQSPRYKVAKRGQDVALRCDPISGHVSLFWYQQALGQGPEFLTYFQNEAQLDKSGLPSDRFFAERPEGSVSTLKIQRTQQEDSAVYLCASSRKQGPQETQYFGPGTRLLVL.